Listed here are 3 T cell receptor beta chains from one sample, sequenced in a study of tumor-infiltrating lymphocytes in oesophageal squamous cell carcinoma. TCRdb itself ran the PCR reads through MiXCR, one entry per CDR3 protein. Altogether 20,000 to 25,000 distinct CDR3 sequences are present, approximately 40% being singletons, with the ten largest covering 9% to 13%. The sample comprised esophageal tumor tissue. The receptors originated from a male donor with esophageal squamous cell carcinoma.

This clonotype occurred many times. The genes are TRBV7-9 and TRBJ2-1; perhaps TRBD2 as D (5 bases). V was trimmed by 1 base and J by 4 bases, leaving 17 bases between them. Germline V gene data show CDR1 as SEHNR and CDR2 as FQNEAQ (reference sequence). The CDR3 extends over 17 amino acids. The CDR3 DNA sequence: TGTGCCAGCAGCTTAGGATTCGGGCTAGCCCCTTACAATGAGCAGTTCTTC. This codes for CASSLGFGLAPYNEQFF.

This sequence joins TRBV2 and TRBJ2-5; D unresolved. Germline V gene data show CDR1 as SNHLY and CDR2 as FYNNEI. This CDR3 has 10 residues. V lost 6 bases and J lost 11, with 10 bases in between. CDR3 sequence (DNA): TGTGCCAGCAGCTACAATGAGCAGTACTTC. Its protein product is CASSYNEQYF.

For this clonotype: The final CDR3 position lacks the conserved phenylalanine or tryptophan, pointing to a likely read error. The DNA is left out, because the CDR3 cannot be placed on it with certainty; the CDR3 is given as TCRdb lists it. J is TRBJ1-1 and V is TRBV7-2. Germline values: CDR1 SGHTA, CDR2 FQGNSA. The CDR3 region is 8 residues in length, termini included. CDR3: CASSFLVS.